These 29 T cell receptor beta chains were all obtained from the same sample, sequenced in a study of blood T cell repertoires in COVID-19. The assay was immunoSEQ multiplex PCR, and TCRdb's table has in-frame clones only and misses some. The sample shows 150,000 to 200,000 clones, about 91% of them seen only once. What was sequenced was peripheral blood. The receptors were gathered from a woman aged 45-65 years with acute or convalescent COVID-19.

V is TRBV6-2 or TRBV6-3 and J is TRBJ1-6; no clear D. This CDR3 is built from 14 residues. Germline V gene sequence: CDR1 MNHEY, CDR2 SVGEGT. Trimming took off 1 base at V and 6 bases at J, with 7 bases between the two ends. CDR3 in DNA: TGTGCCAGCAGTTACTACAGTTCTAATTCACCCCTCCACTTT. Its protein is CASSYYSSNSPLHF.

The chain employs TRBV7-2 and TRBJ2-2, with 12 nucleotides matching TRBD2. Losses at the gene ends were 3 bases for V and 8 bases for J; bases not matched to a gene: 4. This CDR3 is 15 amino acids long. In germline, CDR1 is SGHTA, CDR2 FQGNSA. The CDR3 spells CASSFRTSGEGELFF. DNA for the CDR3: TGTGCCAGCAGCTTTCGGACTAGCGGGGAGGGGGAGCTGTTTTTT.

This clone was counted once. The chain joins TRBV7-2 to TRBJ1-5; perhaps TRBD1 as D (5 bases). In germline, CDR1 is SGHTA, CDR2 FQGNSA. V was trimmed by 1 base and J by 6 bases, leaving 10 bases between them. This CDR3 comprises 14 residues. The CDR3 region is CASSLEGRGQPQHF. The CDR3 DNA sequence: TGTGCCAGCAGCTTAGAGGGGAGGGGTCAGCCCCAGCATTTT.

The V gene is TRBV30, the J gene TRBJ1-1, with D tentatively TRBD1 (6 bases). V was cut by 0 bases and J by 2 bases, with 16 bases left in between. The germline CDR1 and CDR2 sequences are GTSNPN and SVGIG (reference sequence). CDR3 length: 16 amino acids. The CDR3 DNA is TGTGCCTGGAGTGTACTAAGGGGGGGAGGAAACACTGAAGCTTTCTTT. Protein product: CAWSVLRGGGNTEAFF.

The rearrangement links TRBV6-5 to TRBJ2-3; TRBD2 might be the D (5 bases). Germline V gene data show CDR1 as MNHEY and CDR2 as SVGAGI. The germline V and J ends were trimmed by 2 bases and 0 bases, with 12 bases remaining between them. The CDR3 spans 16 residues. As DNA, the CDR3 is TGTGCCAGCAGTTACGAGAGGGCCCCTAGCACAGATACGCAGTATTTT. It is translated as CASSYERAPSTDTQYF.

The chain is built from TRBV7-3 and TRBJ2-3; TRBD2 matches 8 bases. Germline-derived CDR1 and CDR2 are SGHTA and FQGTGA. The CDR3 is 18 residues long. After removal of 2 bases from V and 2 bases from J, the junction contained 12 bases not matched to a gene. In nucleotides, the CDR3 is TGTGCCAGCAGCTTAGGAGGGGTAGCGGGGACATACACAGATACGCAGTATTTT. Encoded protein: CASSLGGVAGTYTDTQYF.

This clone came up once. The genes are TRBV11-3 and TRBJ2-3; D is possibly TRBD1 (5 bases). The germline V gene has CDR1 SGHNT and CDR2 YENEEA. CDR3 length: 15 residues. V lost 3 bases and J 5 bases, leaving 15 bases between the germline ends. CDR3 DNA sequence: TGTGCCAGCAGCTTGGGGCGTGGGGCACAAGATACGCAGTATTTT. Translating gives CASSLGRGAQDTQYF.

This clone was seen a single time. CDR3 residues: CASSPGTSGGAHTGELFF. The CDR3 DNA follows: TGTGCCAGCAGCCCAGGGACTAGCGGGGGGGCTCACACCGGGGAGCTGTTTTTT. This chain links TRBV11-3 with TRBJ2-2, with 16 bases that match TRBD2. Per the germline V gene, CDR1 is SGHNT and CDR2 is YENEEA. J was trimmed by 3 bases and V by 5 bases; bases with no gene match: 6. This CDR3 contains 18 residues.

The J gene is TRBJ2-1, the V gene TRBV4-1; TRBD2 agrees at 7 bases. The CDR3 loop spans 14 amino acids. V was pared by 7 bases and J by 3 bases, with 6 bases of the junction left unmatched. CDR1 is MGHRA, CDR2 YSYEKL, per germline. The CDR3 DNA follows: TGCGCCAGCACCCCTAGCGGACACTACAATGAGCAGTTCTTC. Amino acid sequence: CASTPSGHYNEQFF.

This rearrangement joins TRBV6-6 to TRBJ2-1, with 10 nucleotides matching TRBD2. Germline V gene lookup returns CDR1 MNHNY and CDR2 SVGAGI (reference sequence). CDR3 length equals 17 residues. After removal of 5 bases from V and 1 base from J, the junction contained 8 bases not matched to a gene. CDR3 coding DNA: TGTGCCAGCAGTCGCCGGCCTAGCGGGAGTTCCTACAATGAGCAGTTCTTC. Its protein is CASSRRPSGSSYNEQFF.

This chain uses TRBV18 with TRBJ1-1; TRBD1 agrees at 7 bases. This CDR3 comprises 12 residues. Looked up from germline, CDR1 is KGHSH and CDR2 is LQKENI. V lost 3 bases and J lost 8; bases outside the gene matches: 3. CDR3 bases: TGTGCCAGCTCACCCCAGGACAGGGAAGCTTTCTTT. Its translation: CASSPQDREAFF.

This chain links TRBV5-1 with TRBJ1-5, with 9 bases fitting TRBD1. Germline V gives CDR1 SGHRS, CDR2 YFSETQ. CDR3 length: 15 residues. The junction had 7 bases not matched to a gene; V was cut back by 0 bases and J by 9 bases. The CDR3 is CASSLAGTGNGPQHF. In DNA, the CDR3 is TGCGCCAGCAGCTTGGCCGGGACAGGGAATGGGCCCCAGCATTTT.

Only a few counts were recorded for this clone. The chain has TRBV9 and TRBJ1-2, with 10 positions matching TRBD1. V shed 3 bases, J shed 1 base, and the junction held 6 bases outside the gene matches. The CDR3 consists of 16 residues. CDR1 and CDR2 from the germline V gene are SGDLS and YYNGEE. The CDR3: CASSGGDRGDNYGYTF. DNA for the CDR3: TGTGCCAGCAGCGGAGGGGACAGGGGAGATAACTATGGCTACACCTTC.

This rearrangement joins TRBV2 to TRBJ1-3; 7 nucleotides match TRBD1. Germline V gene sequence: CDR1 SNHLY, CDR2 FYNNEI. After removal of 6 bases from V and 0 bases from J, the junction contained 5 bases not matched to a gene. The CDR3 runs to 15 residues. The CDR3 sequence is CASSPGQISGNTIYF. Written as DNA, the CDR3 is TGTGCCAGCAGCCCGGGACAGATCTCTGGAAACACCATATATTTT.

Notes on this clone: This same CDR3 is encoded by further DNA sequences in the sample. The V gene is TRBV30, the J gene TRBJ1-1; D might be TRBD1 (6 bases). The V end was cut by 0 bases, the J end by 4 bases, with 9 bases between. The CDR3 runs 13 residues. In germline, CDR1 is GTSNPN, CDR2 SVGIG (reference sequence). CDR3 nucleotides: TGTGCCTGGAGTGTACGAGGGGGCACTGAAGCTTTCTTT. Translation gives CAWSVRGGTEAFF. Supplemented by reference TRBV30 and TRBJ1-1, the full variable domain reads SQTIHQWPATLVQPVGSPLSLECTVEGTSNPNLYWYRQAAGRGLQLLFYSVGIGQISSEVPQNLSASRPQDRQFILSSKKLLLSDSGFYLCAWSVRGGTEAFFGQGTRLTVV.

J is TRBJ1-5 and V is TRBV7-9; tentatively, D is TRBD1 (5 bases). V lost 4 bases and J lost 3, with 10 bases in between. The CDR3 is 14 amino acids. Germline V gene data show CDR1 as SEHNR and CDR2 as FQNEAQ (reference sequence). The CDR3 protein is CASSSGQDNQPQHF. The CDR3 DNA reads TGTGCCAGCAGCTCAGGACAAGACAATCAGCCCCAGCATTTT.

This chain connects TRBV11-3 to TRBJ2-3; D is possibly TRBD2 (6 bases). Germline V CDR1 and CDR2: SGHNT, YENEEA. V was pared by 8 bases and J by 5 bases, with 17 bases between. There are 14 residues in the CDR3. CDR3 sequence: CASLGGLPGDTQYF. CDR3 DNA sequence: TGTGCCAGCTTGGGGGGACTTCCTGGAGATACGCAGTATTTT.

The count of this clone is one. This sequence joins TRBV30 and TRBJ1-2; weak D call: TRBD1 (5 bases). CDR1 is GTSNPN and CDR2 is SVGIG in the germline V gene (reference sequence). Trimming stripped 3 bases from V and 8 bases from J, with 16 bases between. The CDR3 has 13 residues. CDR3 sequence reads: CAWSHGTGTGYTF. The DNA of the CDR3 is TGTGCCTGGAGCCATGGGACTGGAACCGGCTACACCTTC.

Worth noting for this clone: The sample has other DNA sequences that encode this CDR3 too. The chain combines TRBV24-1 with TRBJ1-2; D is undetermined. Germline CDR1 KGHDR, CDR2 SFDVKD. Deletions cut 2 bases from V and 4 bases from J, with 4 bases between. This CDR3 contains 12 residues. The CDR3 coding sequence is TGTGCCACCAGTGATTACAGCTATGGCTACACCTTC. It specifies CATSDYSYGYTF.

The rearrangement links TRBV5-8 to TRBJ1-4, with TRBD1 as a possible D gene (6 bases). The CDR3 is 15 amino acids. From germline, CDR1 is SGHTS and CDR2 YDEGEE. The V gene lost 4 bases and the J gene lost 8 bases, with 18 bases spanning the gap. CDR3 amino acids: CASSEPRAGVEKLFF. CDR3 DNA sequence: TGTGCCAGCAGCGAGCCGCGGGCAGGGGTGGAAAAACTGTTTTTT. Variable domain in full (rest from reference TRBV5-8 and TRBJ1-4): EAGVTQSPTHLIKTRGQQATLRCSPISGHTSVYWYQQALGLGLQFLLWYDEGEERNRGNFPPRFSGRQFPNYSSELNVNALELEDSALYLCASSEPRAGVEKLFFGSGTQLSVL.

CDR3: CASSRGLAGLDEQFF. The CDR3 DNA follows: TGTGCCAGCAGCCGCGGACTAGCGGGACTCGATGAGCAGTTCTTC. V gene TRBV6-5 combines with J gene TRBJ2-1; 12 positions agree with TRBD2. Unmatched junction bases numbered 8, after V lost 6 bases and J lost 8 bases. CDR1 is MNHEY, CDR2 SVGAGI, per germline. The CDR3 loop spans 15 amino acids.

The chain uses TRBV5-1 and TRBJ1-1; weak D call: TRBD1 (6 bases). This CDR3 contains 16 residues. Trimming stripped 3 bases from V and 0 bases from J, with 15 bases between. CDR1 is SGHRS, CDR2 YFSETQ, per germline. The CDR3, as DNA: TGCGCCAGCAGCTGGGGGCAGCTACCCATGAACACTGAAGCTTTCTTT. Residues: CASSWGQLPMNTEAFF.

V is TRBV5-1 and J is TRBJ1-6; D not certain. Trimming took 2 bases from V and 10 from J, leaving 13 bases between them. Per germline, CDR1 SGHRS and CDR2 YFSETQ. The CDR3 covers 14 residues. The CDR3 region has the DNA TGCGCCAGCAGCTTAGGAGGGTTCCAGTCACCCCTCCACTTT. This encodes CASSLGGFQSPLHF.

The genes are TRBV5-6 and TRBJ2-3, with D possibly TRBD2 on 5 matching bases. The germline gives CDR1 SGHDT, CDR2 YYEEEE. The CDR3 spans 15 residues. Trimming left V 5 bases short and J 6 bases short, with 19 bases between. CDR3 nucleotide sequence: TGTGCCAGCAGTCGGGGAGACTTGTGGCCGGATACGCAGTATTTT. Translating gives CASSRGDLWPDTQYF.

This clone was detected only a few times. Written as DNA, the CDR3 is TGTGCCAGCAGTTACGGAGATGAGAGCACAGATACGCAGTATTTT. Translating gives CASSYGDESTDTQYF. This sequence joins TRBV6-2 or TRBV6-3 and TRBJ2-3; D gene ambiguous. The CDR3 runs 15 residues. CDR1 and CDR2 (germline): MNHEY, SVGEGT. Trimming took 2 bases from V and 0 from J, leaving 9 bases between them.

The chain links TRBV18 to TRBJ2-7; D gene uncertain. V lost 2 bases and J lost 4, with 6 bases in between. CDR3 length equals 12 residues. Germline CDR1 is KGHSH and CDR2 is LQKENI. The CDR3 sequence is CASSPGHYEQYF. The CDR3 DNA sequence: TGTGCCAGCTCACCAGGGCATTACGAGCAGTACTTC.

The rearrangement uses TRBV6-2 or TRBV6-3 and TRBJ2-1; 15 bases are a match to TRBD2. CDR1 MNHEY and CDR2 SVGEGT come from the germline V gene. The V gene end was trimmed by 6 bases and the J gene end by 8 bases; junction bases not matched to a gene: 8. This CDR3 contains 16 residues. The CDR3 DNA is TGTGCCAGCAGCCCGGGACTAGCGGGGGGTTGGGATGAGCAGTTCTTC. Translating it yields CASSPGLAGGWDEQFF.

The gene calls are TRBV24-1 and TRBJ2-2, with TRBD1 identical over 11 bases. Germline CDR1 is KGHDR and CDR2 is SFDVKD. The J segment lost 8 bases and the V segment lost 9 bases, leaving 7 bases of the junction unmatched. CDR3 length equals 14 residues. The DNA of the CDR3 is TGTGCCACCCAGGGACAGGGGGGTAGGGGGGAGCTGTTTTTT. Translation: CATQGQGGRGELFF.

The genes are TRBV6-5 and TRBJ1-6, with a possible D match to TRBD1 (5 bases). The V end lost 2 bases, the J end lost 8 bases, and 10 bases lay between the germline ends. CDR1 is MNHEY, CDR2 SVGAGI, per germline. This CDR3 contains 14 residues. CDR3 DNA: TGTGCCAGCAGTTACGGAGGGGACGATTCACCCCTCCACTTT. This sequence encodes CASSYGGDDSPLHF.